This entry lists 10 T cell receptor beta chains sequenced from one sample in a study of technical replicates of blood from a few donors (dated by TCRdb to about 2017). The library was generated by the immunoSEQ multiplex PCR assay. This is the immuneACCESS table as TCRdb keeps it, with only in-frame sequences that have V and J called. A part of the clones is gone; compared with another copy, unresolved V genes explain less than half, and the rest is unexplained. Counted in this sample were roughly 92,000 clones; around 96% of them appeared once. The ten top clones hold about 0.35% of the sample. The specimen was T cells isolated from PBMCs. Receptors originate from a human donor in good health.

The chain combines TRBV9 with TRBJ2-1; no clear D. Germline V gene data show CDR1 as SGDLS and CDR2 as YYNGEE. The CDR3 loop spans 16 amino acids. Trimming stripped 0 bases from V and 8 bases from J, with 18 bases between. In nucleotides, the CDR3 is TGTGCCAGCAGCGTAGACCTTACTCGAGTTTTGGATGAGCAGTTCTTC. It is translated as CASSVDLTRVLDEQFF.

The chain joins TRBV28 to TRBJ1-1; a weak D match, TRBD1 (5 bases). The length of the CDR3 is 15 residues. V gave up 0 bases and J gave up 4 bases, with 12 bases separating them. The germline V gene encodes CDR1 MDHEN and CDR2 SYDVKM. CDR3 DNA sequence: TGTGCCAGCAGTTTATGGACGGCCGGGGGCACTGAAGCTTTCTTT. Protein: CASSLWTAGGTEAFF.

This chain connects TRBV27 to TRBJ1-2; 10 bases agree with TRBD1. Germline CDR1 reads MNHEY; CDR2 reads SMNVEV (reference sequence). The CDR3 runs 14 residues. V dropped 5 bases and J dropped 8; count of bases not matched to a gene: 8. In DNA, the CDR3 is TGTGCCAGCAGTATCGGACAGGGGGTAGGCGGCTACACCTTC. Encoded protein: CASSIGQGVGGYTF.

The chain joins TRBV2 to TRBJ2-1; 11 nucleotides agree with TRBD2. CDR1 SNHLY and CDR2 FYNNEI come from the germline V gene. With V trimmed by 6 bases and J by 6 bases, 7 bases remained unmatched. CDR3 length: 15 residues. The CDR3 is CASRLLAGEANEQFF. The DNA for the CDR3 is TGTGCCAGCAGGCTACTAGCGGGAGAAGCCAATGAGCAGTTCTTC.

The V gene is TRBV19, the J gene TRBJ2-7; 9 bases map to TRBD1. Looked up from germline, CDR1 is LNHDA and CDR2 is SQIVND (reference sequence). CDR3 length: 16 residues. V dropped 2 bases and J dropped 6; count of bases not matched to a gene: 11. CDR3: CASSISGQGLRGEQYF. The CDR3 coding sequence is TGTGCCAGTAGTATAAGCGGACAGGGGTTACGCGGCGAGCAGTACTTC.

The chain joins TRBV29-1 to TRBJ2-7, with TRBD2 matching over 10 bases. J gave up 3 bases and V 4 bases, and 3 bases lay outside the gene matches. The CDR3 runs 13 residues. The germline V gene has CDR1 SQVTM and CDR2 ANQGSEA. The CDR3 protein is CSVGRLAGYEQYF. Written as DNA, the CDR3 is TGCAGCGTTGGGAGACTAGCGGGCTACGAGCAGTACTTC.

This chain links TRBV19 with TRBJ1-2; TRBD1 is a possible D gene (6 bases). The germline V gene encodes CDR1 LNHDA and CDR2 SQIVND (reference sequence). The CDR3 loop spans 14 amino acids. V was cut by 5 bases and J by 2 bases, with 12 bases left in between. The CDR3 DNA is TGTGCCAGTAGTGGGCGGGGGGCGAACTATGGCTACACCTTC. This translates into CASSGRGANYGYTF. Full variable domain (remainder filled in from reference TRBV19 and TRBJ1-2): DGGITQSPKYLFRKEGQNVTLSCEQNLNHDAMYWYRQDPGQGLRLIYYSQIVNDFQKGDIAEGYSVSREKKESFPLTVTSAQKNPTAFYLCASSGRGANYGYTFGSGTRLTVV.

The gene calls are TRBV14 and TRBJ2-7; 7 bases are a match to TRBD1. This CDR3 region has 11 residues. Germline V gives CDR1 SGHDN, CDR2 FVKESK. Germline trimming cut 4 bases from V and 10 bases from J; bases unmatched to any gene: 4. CDR3 sequence reads: CASSRQGSQYF. DNA for the CDR3: TGTGCCAGCAGCCGACAGGGCTCCCAGTACTTC.

This clone was observed a few times. V usage is TRBV27 and J usage is TRBJ2-7; D gene uncertain. Between the trimmed V and J ends, which lost 3 bases and 0 bases, there was a span of 6 bases. CDR1 is MNHEY and CDR2 is SMNVEV in the germline V gene (reference sequence). The CDR3 totals 13 residues. This CDR3 is CASSFEISYEQYF. Here the CDR3 DNA reads TGTGCCAGCAGTTTTGAGATCTCCTACGAGCAGTACTTC.

The chain couples TRBV30 to TRBJ2-7, with TRBD1 matching over 8 bases. The CDR3 is 11 residues long. Germline assignment: CDR1 GTSNPN and CDR2 SVGIG (reference sequence). The CDR3 loop is CASQGGLEQYF. The CDR3 nucleotides are TGTGCTTCACAGGGGGGTCTCGAGCAGTACTTC.